The T cell receptor beta chain under discussion was sequenced for a study of cytomegalovirus exposure and HLA in healthy donors (dated by TCRdb to about 2017). In the study overall: According to a later analysis, the approximately 120 validation repertoires were produced on the same platform as the approximately 690 repertoires of the first cohort. The study aimed to test whether signatures of past pathogen exposure could be identified by cataloging public T cell receptors. A separate validation cohort of more than 100 different subjects was used in addition to the 666-subject first cohort. High-throughput TCR immunosequencing, statistical association of individual TCRs with disease status, and machine learning were combined to predict cytomegalovirus infection status. The investigation overall reported the following: In a later analysis, TCRs clustered in the first cohort were found to also tend to co-occur in the roughly 120 validation repertoires, with 94% of cluster scores above 0. In the study, about 150 TCR beta chains were listed as associated with cytomegalovirus. Cytomegalovirus status was reported to be diagnosed by the classifier with high specificity and sensitivity in both the original and validation cohorts. A later analysis had no HLA typing for the validation cohort, so co-occurrence there was scored across all 110 or so repertoires. According to the authors, the approach could potentially be generalized to other disease states and immunological phenotypes. Across donors, most TCR sequences were observed very rarely, whereas some public TCRs were present in many individuals. In vitro tests confirmed that three of the cytomegalovirus-associated TCR beta chains recognize cytomegalovirus antigens.

V is shortened by 5 bases, J by 2 bases, and the region joining them spans 6 bases. Reading from cysteine to phenylalanine, the CDR3 counts 12 amino acids. Just CDR3 DNA is preserved here, 36 bases in frame from base 1. CDR1 and CDR2 are drawn from the germline V gene (reference sequence): SGHNT, YYREEE. As concerns this clone: Its antigen remains unidentified. Nothing much larger sits one base from this clone, and base qualities are not available. Other DNA variants within this sample encode the same CDR3.

The library came from the immunoSEQ multiplex PCR assay. As for the original processing: A statistical classification framework was developed to diagnose cytomegalovirus status using the catalog of TCR beta chain sequences. The source is immuneACCESS, and TCRdb retained only in-frame sequences with V and J called. Part of the clones is not carried over; for the studies checked, unresolved V genes explain less than half of this, and the remainder is unexplained. Clone size and the V and J calls come from that table; the DNA yielded D and trimming. Present in this sample are more than 200,000 clones, roughly 87% of which were seen just once. In total, the top ten clones hold 12% of the sample. The donors were included in the validation cohort of over a hundred subjects, a group kept apart from the roughly 700-subject first cohort.

This clonotype was obtained from a man younger than 35 in good health and CMV-seropositive. Input material: PBMCs. The rearrangement joined TRBV5-4 to TRBJ2-3; the D gene is not confidently resolved. The nucleotide sequence reads TGTGCCAGCAGTTCTCCCACAGATACGCAGTATTTT. This yields the protein CASSSPTDTQYF.